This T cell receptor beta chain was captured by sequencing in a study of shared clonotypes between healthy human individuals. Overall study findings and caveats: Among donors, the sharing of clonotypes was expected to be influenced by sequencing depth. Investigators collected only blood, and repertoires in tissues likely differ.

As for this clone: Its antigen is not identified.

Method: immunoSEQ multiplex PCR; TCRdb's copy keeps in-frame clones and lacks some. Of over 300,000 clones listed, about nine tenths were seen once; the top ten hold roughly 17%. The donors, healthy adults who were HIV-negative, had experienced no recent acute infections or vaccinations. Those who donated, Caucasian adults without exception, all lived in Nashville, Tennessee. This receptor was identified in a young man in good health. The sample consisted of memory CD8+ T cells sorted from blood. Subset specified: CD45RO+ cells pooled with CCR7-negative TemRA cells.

CDR3 coding DNA: TGTGCCAGCAGTTCCCCGGGACAGACCTACGAGCAGTACTTC. Encoded protein: CASSSPGQTYEQYF. V gene TRBV27 combines with J gene TRBJ2-7; TRBD1 aligns across 7 bases. CDR1 and CDR2 (germline): MNHEY, SMNVEV (reference sequence). The CDR3 consists of 14 residues. V gave up 4 bases and J gave up 2 bases; unmatched junction bases: 5.